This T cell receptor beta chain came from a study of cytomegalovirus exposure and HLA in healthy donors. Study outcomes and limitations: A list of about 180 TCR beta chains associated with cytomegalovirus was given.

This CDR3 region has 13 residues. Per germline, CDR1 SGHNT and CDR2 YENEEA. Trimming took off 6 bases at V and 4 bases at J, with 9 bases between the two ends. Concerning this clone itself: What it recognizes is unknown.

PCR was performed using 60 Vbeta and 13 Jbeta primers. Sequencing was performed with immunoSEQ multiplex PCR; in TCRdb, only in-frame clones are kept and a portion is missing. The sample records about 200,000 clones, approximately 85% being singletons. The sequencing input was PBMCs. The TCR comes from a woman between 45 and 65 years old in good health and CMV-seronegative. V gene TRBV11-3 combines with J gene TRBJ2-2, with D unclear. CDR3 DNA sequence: TGTGCCAGCAGTCCGAAGAGCACCGGGGAGCTGTTTTTT. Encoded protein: CASSPKSTGELFF.